The sequence of this T cell receptor beta chain was determined in a study of naive and memory T cell subsets. Study results and limitations: Potentially, T cell activation and differentiation skew this RNA-based measurement.

Reverse transcription of blood and skin TCR RNA was primed at alpha and beta constant regions. MiXCR, applied by TCRdb to the 5' RACE reads, yields one record per CDR3 protein. Of 20,000 to 30,000 distinct CDR3 sequences listed, roughly 25% were seen once; the top ten hold around 1.8%. In its sample, this clonotype ranks as medium-sized. Its antigen is unidentified. CDR3 length: 12 residues. Trimming left V 3 bases short and J 6 bases short, with 10 bases between. Germline lookup yields CDR1 SQVTM and CDR2 ANQGSEA. RNA was extracted from around 2.5 ml of whole blood of healthy adults. A UMI-containing oligonucleotide was joined by 3' ligation to the TCR cDNA template.

The TCR comes from a female donor in good health. The chain carries TRBV29-1 and TRBJ2-3; D gene ambiguous. CDR3 DNA: TGCAGCGTTGACGATAGTTCCGATACGCAGTATTTT. Amino acids: CSVDDSSDTQYF.